A single TCR beta chain is shown here with its context. Its specificity is not known. These data belong to a study of shared clonotypes between healthy human individuals. Study overall: Per donor, CD8 memory used one plate, CD8 naive used two, CD4 memory used three and CD4 naive used three.

The CDR3 spans 14 residues. After removal of 6 bases from V and 8 bases from J, the junction contained 6 bases not matched to a gene. Germline V gene sequence: CDR1 MNHEY, CDR2 SVGAGI. As processed by the authors: ImmunoSEQ gave junction-only sequences without quality scores, so filtering differed. Sequencing used immunoSEQ multiplex PCR; TCRdb keeps in-frame clones, though not all of them. V, J and clone size are taken as reported in that table, and D and trimming were inferred from the DNA itself. Here the sample spans approximately 95,000 clones, around 67% being singletons. Study results and limitations: The sharing of 4% to 5.5% of naive CD4 clonotypes was seen across several donors.

Sequencing was carried out using memory CD8+ T cells sorted from blood. The sample's subset: CD45RO+ cells pooled with CCR7-negative TemRA cells. The V call is TRBV6-5, the J call TRBJ2-1, with 11 bases aligning to TRBD2. The TCR was taken from a man under 40 in good health. CDR3 sequence: CASRFLAGGDEQFF. CDR3 DNA: TGTGCCAGCAGATTCCTAGCGGGAGGTGATGAGCAGTTCTTC.